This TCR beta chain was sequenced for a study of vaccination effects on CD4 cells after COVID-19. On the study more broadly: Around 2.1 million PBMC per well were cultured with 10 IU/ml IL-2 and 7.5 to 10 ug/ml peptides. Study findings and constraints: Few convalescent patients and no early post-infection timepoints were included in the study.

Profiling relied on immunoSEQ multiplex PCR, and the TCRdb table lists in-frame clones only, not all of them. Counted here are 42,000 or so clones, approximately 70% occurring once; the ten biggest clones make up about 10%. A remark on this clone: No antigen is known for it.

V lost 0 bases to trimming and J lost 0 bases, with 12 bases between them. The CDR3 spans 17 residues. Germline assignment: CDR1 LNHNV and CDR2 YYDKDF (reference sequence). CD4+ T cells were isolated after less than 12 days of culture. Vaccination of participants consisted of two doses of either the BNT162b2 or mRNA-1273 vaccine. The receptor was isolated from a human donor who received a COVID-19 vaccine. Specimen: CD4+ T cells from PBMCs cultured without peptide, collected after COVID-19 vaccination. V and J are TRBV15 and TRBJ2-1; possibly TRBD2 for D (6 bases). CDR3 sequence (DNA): TGTGCCACCAGCAGAGAGAGTAGCGGATTCTCCTACAATGAGCAGTTCTTC. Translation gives CATSRESSGFSYNEQFF.